Listed below are T cell receptor beta chains from one sample, sequenced in a study of response to subunit inactivated influenza vaccine. TCRdb recomputed calls from the RT-PCR reads with MiXCR, one row per CDR3 protein. The data contain approximately 500,000 distinct CDR3 sequences, around 15% of them singletons. Specimen: PBMCs from blood, collected about 13 days after vaccination. These receptors were collected from a man aged 45-65 years who received an inactivated influenza vaccine. CDR3s include the opening cysteine and the closing phenylalanine or tryptophan. A D gene is named only where the DNA matches it firmly. For some rows the clone size is stated as once, few or many, or as a class when expanded; others skip it.

>few|TRBV12-3/TRBV12-4|TRBD2|TRBJ2-1
TGTGCCAGCACTTTAGTGGGACTAGCGTTTGAGCAGTTCTTC
CASTLVGLAFEQFF
>.|TRBV6-1|TRBD2|TRBJ2-5
TGTGCCACCAGGGAGGGGTTCACGTACCAAGAGACCCAGTACTTC
CATREGFTYQETQYF
>many|TRBV19|.|TRBJ1-2
TGTGCCAGTAGTTTTGGGACGGGGAACTATGGCTACACCTTC
CASSFGTGNYGYTF
>.|TRBV6-2/TRBV6-3|.|TRBJ2-7
TGTGCCAGCAGTTACGACCGACACTACGAGCAGTACTTC
CASSYDRHYEQYF
>few|TRBV9|.|TRBJ2-7
TGTGCCAGCAGCAAGGACAGTACCCTCGGCGAGCAGTACTTC
CASSKDSTLGEQYF
>few|TRBV5-4|.|TRBJ2-1
TGTGCCAGCAGCTTAGGGGTCAGGGACAATGAGCAGTTCTTC
CASSLGVRDNEQFF
>few|TRBV6-1|.|TRBJ1-4
TGTGCCAGCACCAACTCAGGGTTAGCGGAAAAACTGTTTTTT
CASTNSGLAEKLFF
>.|TRBV6-5|TRBD1|TRBJ2-1
TGTGCCAGCAGTCCCGGGACAGGGGTGTTCTTC
CASSPGTGVFF
>few|TRBV15|.|TRBJ2-3
TGTGCCACCAGCAGAGGACGCGGGGCTAGCACAGATACGCAGTATTTT
CATSRGRGASTDTQYF
>few|TRBV5-1|.|TRBJ1-2
TGCGCCAGCAGCTTAGGCGCAGGGGAAGGTGGCTATGGCTACACCTTC
CASSLGAGEGGYGYTF
>many|TRBV18|TRBD1|TRBJ2-3
TGTGCCAGCTCACCACGACAGGGAAGCACAGATACGCAGTATTTT
CASSPRQGSTDTQYF
>few|TRBV7-8|.|TRBJ2-7
TGTGCCAGCAGCTTACGCCAATACGACAAAGGCTACGAGCAGTACTTC
CASSLRQYDKGYEQYF
>few|TRBV7-9|TRBD1|TRBJ1-1
TGTGCCAGCAGCTCATGGGGACAGACGAACACTGAAGCTTTCTTT
CASSSWGQTNTEAFF
>many|TRBV11-2|.|TRBJ2-2
TGTGCCAGCAGCTTAAAAGGTTCCGGGGAGCTGTTTTTT
CASSLKGSGELFF
>.|TRBV6-2/TRBV6-3|TRBD1|TRBJ2-1
TGTGCCAGCAATCACCGGACAGGGGGTAACTTCAATGAGCAGTTCTTC
CASNHRTGGNFNEQFF
>few|TRBV7-2|.|TRBJ1-5
TGTGCCAGCAGCTTGTTCGGCAATCAGCCCCAGCATTTT
CASSLFGNQPQHF
>few|TRBV24-1|.|TRBJ2-1
TGTGCCACCAGTGATTCGGGACTGTTGAGCTCCTACAATGAGCAGTTCTTC
CATSDSGLLSSYNEQFF
>.|TRBV5-6|.|TRBJ2-7
TGTGCCAGCAGCGGCGCAGATATCTACGAGCAGTACTTC
CASSGADIYEQYF
>few|TRBV28|.|TRBJ2-3
TGTGCCAGCAGTTTAAATCTTTCGGGGAAAGATACGCAGTATTTT
CASSLNLSGKDTQYF
>many|TRBV6-1|TRBD1|TRBJ1-5
TGTGCCAGCAGTGGACAGGGGTCCAATCAGCCCCAGCATTTT
CASSGQGSNQPQHF
>.|TRBV4-1|.|TRBJ2-1
TGCGCCAGCAGCATACGCTCAGCTGACAATGAGCAGTTCTTC
CASSIRSADNEQFF
>many|TRBV24-1|.|TRBJ2-3
TGTGCCACGGAAGGCATGCGGGACAGCAAAAATCCAGATACGCAGTATTTT
CATEGMRDSKNPDTQYF
>.|TRBV18|.|TRBJ2-3
TGTGCCAGCTCACCACCGAGATCCGGGTTTACAGATACGCAGTATTTT
CASSPPRSGFTDTQYF
>few|TRBV11-2|.|TRBJ2-7
TGTGCCAGCAGCTTAGGGCTAGTCCACGAGCAGTACTTC
CASSLGLVHEQYF
>few|TRBV4-1|.|TRBJ1-5
TGCGCCAGCAGCCAAGCTCGGGGGGCCTTTCAGCCCCAGCATTTT
CASSQARGAFQPQHF
>.|TRBV20-1|TRBD2|TRBJ2-1
TGCAGTGCTAGTCCGGGACTAGCCTACAATGAGCAGTTCTTC
CSASPGLAYNEQFF
>.|TRBV14|TRBD2|TRBJ2-2
TGTGCCAGCAGCCAAGATAGCGGGTCGTACCGGGAGCTGTTTTTT
CASSQDSGSYRELFF
>.|TRBV10-3|.|TRBJ2-7
TGTGCCATCAGTGAGTTAGGGGGACCGGCCACCTACGAGCAGTACTTC
CAISELGGPATYEQYF
>.|TRBV7-3|TRBD1|TRBJ1-2
TGTGCCAGCAGCCCGAGGGGGCAGCTGAACTATGGCTACACCTTC
CASSPRGQLNYGYTF
>.|TRBV4-3|TRBD1|TRBJ2-4
TGCGCCAGCAGCCAAGATTTCGGACAGGGCCTTCAGGCCAAAAACATTCAGTACTTC
CASSQDFGQGLQAKNIQYF
>few|TRBV10-3|.|TRBJ2-1
TGTGCCATCAGCGCAGATAGGGCCAATGAGCAGTTCTTC
CAISADRANEQFF
>.|TRBV20-1|TRBD1|TRBJ2-3
TGCTGTGCTAGAGATCCCCGGACAGGGACGACTGTGGATACGCAGTATTTT
CCARDPRTGTTVDTQYF
>many|TRBV20-1|.|TRBJ2-2
TGCAGTGCTAGATCCGGGCAAGGGGCCGGGGAGCTGTTTTTT
CSARSGQGAGELFF
>.|TRBV29-1|TRBD2|TRBJ2-1
TGCAGCGTTGAAGATTTCGGGACTAGCGGGAGGTACAATGAGCAGTTCTTC
CSVEDFGTSGRYNEQFF
>few|TRBV24-1|TRBD1|TRBJ2-1
TGTGCCACCAGTGATGGGGGACAGCTTGGAAATGAGCAGTTCTTC
CATSDGGQLGNEQFF
>many|TRBV28|.|TRBJ2-5
TGTGCCAGCAGTTTGTGGGCAAGGAGGGAGACCCAGTACTTC
CASSLWARRETQYF
>few|TRBV7-9|.|TRBJ1-6
TGTGCCAGCAGCCGGCGGGACGGACATAATTCACCCCTCCACTTT
CASSRRDGHNSPLHF
>.|TRBV5-1|TRBD1|TRBJ1-2
TGCGCCAGCAGCTCGGGGCCGGGACAGGGCTCCTATGGCTACACCTTC
CASSSGPGQGSYGYTF
>.|TRBV20-1|.|TRBJ2-2
TGCAGTGCTAGTTACGGCGCTTCGAACACCGGGGAGCTGTTTTTT
CSASYGASNTGELFF
>.|TRBV3-1|TRBD2|TRBJ2-1
TGTGCCAGCAGCCACAAGCGGGGGTTTTGCAATGAGCAGTTCTTC
CASSHKRGFCNEQFF
>many|TRBV4-1|TRBD1|TRBJ2-3
TGCGCCAGCAGCCCGGGACAGGGGGCGTCCGCAGATACGCAGTATTTT
CASSPGQGASADTQYF
>few|TRBV7-9|.|TRBJ1-1
TGTGCCAGCAGCCCATACAGGGTTGGGGCTTTCTTT
CASSPYRVGAFF
>few|TRBV20-1|.|TRBJ2-7
TGCAGTGCTAACGAATGGGCGGTGAGCTCCTACGAGCAGTACTTC
CSANEWAVSSYEQYF
>few|TRBV15|.|TRBJ2-7
TGTGCCACCAGCAGATCTCCGGGACTCTTTTCATACGAGCAGTACTTC
CATSRSPGLFSYEQYF
>.|TRBV3-1|.|TRBJ2-4
TGTGCCAGCAGCCAAGAGAGACAGATAGCCAAAAACATTCAGTACTTC
CASSQERQIAKNIQYF
>.|TRBV24-1|.|TRBJ1-2
TGTGCCACCAGTGACATCGACAGGACGAATGGCTACACCTTC
CATSDIDRTNGYTF
>few|TRBV11-2|.|TRBJ2-1
TGTGCCAGCAGCCTGTCTGGGGCGTACTCCTACAATGAGCAGTTCTTC
CASSLSGAYSYNEQFF
>.|TRBV7-2|.|TRBJ2-2
TGTGCCAGCAGCTTAGCCACCACCGGGGAGCTGTTTTTT
CASSLATTGELFF
>.|TRBV7-9|TRBD2|TRBJ2-1
TGTGCCAGCAGCTTAGTTAGCGGGAGGGTCTCCTACAATGAGCAGTTCTTC
CASSLVSGRVSYNEQFF
>once|TRBV6-1|TRBD1|TRBJ1-2
TGTGCCAGCCACGGGACAGGGGTGGACTATGGCTACACCTTC
CASHGTGVDYGYTF
>.|TRBV6-1|TRBD1|TRBJ1-2
TGTGCCAGCAGTCCCTGGACAGGTTTTAACTATGGCTACACCTTC
CASSPWTGFNYGYTF